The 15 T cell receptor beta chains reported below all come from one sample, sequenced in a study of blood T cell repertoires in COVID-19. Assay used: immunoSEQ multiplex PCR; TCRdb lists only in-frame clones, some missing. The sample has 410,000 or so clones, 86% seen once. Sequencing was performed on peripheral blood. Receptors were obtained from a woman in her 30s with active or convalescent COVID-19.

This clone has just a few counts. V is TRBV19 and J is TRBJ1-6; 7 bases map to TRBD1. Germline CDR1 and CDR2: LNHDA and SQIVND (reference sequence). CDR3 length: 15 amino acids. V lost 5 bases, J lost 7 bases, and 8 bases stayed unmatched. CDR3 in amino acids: CASSARDRANSPLHF. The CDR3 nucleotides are TGTGCCAGTAGTGCCAGGGACAGAGCCAATTCACCCCTCCACTTT.

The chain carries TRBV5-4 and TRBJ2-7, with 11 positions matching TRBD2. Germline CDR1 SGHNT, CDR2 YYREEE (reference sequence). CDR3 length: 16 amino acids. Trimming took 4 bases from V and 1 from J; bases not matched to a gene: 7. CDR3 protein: CASSTALAGESYEQYF. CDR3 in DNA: TGTGCCAGCAGCACCGCACTAGCGGGAGAGTCCTACGAGCAGTACTTC. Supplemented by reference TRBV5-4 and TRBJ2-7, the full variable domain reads ETGVTQSPTHLIKTRGQQVTLRCSSQSGHNTVSWYQQALGQGPQFIFQYYREEENGRGNFPPRFSGLQFPNYSSELNVNALELDDSALYLCASSTALAGESYEQYFGPGTRLTVT.

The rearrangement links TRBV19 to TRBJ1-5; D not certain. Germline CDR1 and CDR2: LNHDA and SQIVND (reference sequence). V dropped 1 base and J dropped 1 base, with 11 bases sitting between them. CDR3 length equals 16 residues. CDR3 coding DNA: TGTGCCAGTAGTATAGGCCCCCAGAGGAGCAATCAGCCCCAGCATTTT. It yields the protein CASSIGPQRSNQPQHF.

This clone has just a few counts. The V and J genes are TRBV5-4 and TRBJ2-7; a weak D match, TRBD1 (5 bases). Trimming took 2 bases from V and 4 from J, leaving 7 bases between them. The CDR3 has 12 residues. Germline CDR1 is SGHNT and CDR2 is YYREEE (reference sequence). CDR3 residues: CASSFDSYEQYF. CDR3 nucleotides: TGTGCCAGCAGCTTCGACAGTTACGAGCAGTACTTC.

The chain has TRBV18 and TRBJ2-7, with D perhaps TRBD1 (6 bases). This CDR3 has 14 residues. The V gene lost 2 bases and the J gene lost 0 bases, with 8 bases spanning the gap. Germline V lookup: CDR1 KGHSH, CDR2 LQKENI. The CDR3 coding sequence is TGTGCCAGCTCACCAAACAGGGCCTCCTACGAGCAGTACTTC. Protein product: CASSPNRASYEQYF. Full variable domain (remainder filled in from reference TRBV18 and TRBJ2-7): NAGVMQNPRHLVRRRGQEARLRCSPMKGHSHVYWYRQLPEEGLKFMVYLQKENIIDESGMPKERFSAEFPKEGPSILRIQQVVRGDSAAYFCASSPNRASYEQYFGPGTRLTVT.

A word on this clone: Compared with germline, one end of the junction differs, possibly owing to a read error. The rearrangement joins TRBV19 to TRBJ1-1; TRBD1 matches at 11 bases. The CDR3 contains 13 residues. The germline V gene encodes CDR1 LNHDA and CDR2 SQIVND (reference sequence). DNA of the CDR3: TGTGCCAGTAGTACCCAGCACCGGGACAGGGGGATCTTT. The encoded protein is CASSTQHRDRGIF. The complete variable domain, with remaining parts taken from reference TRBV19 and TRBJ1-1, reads DGGITQSPKYLFRKEGQNVTLSCEQNLNHDAMYWYRQDPGQGLRLIYYSQIVNDFQKGDIAEGYSVSREKKESFPLTVTSAQKNPTAFYLCASSTQHRDRGIFGQGTRLTVV.

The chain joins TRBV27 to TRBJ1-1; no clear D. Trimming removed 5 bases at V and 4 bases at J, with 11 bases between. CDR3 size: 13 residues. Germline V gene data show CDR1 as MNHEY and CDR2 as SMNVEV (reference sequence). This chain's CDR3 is CASSLRGGTEAFF. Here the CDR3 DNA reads TGTGCCAGCAGTCTGCGGGGTGGCACTGAAGCTTTCTTT.

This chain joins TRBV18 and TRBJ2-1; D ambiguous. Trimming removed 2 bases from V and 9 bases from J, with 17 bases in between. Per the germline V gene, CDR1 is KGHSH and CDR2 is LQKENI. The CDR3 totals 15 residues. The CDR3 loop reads CASSPTLTHLTEQFF. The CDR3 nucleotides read TGTGCCAGCTCACCAACCCTAACGCACCTCACTGAGCAGTTCTTC.

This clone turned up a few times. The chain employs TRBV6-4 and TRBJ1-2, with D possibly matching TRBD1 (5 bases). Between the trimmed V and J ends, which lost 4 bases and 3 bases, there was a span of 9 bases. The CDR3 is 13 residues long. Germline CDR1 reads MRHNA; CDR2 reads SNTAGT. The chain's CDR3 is CASSAGIDYGYTF. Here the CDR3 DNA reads TGTGCCAGCAGTGCAGGGATTGACTATGGCTACACCTTC.

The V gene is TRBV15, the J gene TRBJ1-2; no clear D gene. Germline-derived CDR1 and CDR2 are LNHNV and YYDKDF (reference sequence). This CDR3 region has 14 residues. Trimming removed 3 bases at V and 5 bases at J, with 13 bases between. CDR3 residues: CATSRGDDPYGYTF. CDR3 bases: TGTGCCACCAGCAGGGGAGATGACCCGTATGGCTACACCTTC.

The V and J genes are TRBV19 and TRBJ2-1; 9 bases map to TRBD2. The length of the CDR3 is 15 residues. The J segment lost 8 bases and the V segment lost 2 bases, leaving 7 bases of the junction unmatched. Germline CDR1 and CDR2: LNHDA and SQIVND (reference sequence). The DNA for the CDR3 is TGTGCCAGTAGTATACTAGCGGGGCAAGCGGATGAGCAGTTCTTC. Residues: CASSILAGQADEQFF.

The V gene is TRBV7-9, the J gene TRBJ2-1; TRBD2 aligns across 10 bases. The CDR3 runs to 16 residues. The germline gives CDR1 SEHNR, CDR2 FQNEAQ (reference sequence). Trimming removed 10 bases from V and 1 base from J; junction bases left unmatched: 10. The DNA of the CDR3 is TGTGCCACCGTACCTAGCGGGGGATTATCCTACAATGAGCAGTTCTTC. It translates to CATVPSGGLSYNEQFF.

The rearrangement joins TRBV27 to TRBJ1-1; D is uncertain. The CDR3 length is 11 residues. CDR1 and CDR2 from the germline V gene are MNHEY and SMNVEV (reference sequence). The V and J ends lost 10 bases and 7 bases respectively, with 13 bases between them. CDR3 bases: TGTGCCACCTCGGACTTTGTTGAAGCTTTCTTT. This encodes CATSDFVEAFF.

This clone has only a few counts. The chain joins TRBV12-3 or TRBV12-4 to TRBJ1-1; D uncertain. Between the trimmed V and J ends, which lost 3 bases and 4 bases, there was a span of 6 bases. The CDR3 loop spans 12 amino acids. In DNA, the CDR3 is TGTGCCAGCAGTTTCGGTGGCACTGAAGCTTTCTTT. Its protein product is CASSFGGTEAFF.

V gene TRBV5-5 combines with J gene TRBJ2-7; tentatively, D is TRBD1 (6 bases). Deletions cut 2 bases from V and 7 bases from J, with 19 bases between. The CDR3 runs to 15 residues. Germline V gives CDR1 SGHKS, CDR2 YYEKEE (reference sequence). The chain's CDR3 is CASSFWGTGTLEQYF. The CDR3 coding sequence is TGTGCCAGCAGCTTTTGGGGTACAGGGACGCTTGAGCAGTACTTC.